This is a list of T cell receptor beta chains from one sample in a study of cytomegalovirus exposure and HLA in healthy donors. Method: immunoSEQ multiplex PCR; TCRdb's copy keeps in-frame clones and lacks some. The sample shows some 130,000 clones, around 83% of them seen only once. The sample taken for sequencing was PBMCs. These receptors came from a woman in her 50s in good health and CMV-seropositive. The CDR3 runs from the conserved cysteine through the conserved F or W. The order of the fields is D gene, V gene, clone size, J gene, CDR3 DNA, CDR3 protein. D genes are given only for firm matches. The listing skips clone size in some rows; elsewhere it reads once, few, many or a size class.

.,TRBV10-3,.,TRBJ2-3,TGTGCCATCAGTTCAGACAGTTTAAGAGATACGCAGTATTTT,CAISSDSLRDTQYF
.,TRBV10-3,.,TRBJ2-7,TGTGCCATCACCTCTGGCCGGGTCGAGCAGTACTTC,CAITSGRVEQYF
.,TRBV2,.,TRBJ2-7,TGTGCAGCAGGGAAAGGGGAGGACGAGCAGTACTTC,CAAGKGEDEQYF
TRBD2,TRBV6-7,.,TRBJ2-3,TGTGCCAGCAGTTACACCTCGGGGGGGTCAGATACGCAGTATTTT,CASSYTSGGSDTQYF
TRBD1,TRBV7-2,.,TRBJ1-6,TGTGCCAGCAGCTTTACAGGGGGTTCACCCCTCCACTTT,CASSFTGGSPLHF
TRBD2,TRBV19,.,TRBJ2-1,TGTGCGACTACTAGCGGGAGGGCCGGGACAAGCAATGAGCAGTTCTTC,CATTSGRAGTSNEQFF
TRBD1,TRBV7-6,.,TRBJ1-1,TGTGCCAGCAGCTCGGGACAGGGCAGGGGAGCTTTCTTT,CASSSGQGRGAFF
.,TRBV6-1,few,TRBJ1-1,TGTGCCAGCAAGGGCGGGCGGGACACTGAAGCTTTCTTT,CASKGGRDTEAFF
TRBD1,TRBV11-2,.,TRBJ1-2,TGTGCCAGCAGCGTGACAGGGTTTGGGGGCTACACCTTC,CASSVTGFGGYTF
TRBD1,TRBV11-2,.,TRBJ2-7,TGTGCCAGCAGCTTAGTGGGGACAGGGAACGAGCAGTACTTC,CASSLVGTGNEQYF
TRBD1,TRBV10-3,.,TRBJ1-6,TGTGCCATCAGGGGCGGACAGGCTAATAATTCACCCCTCCACTTT,CAIRGGQANNSPLHF
.,TRBV4-3,.,TRBJ2-1,TGCGCCAGCAGCCAAAGCCGCCGGGTTATAGGGAGGCCCTACAATGAGCAGTTCTTC,CASSQSRRVIGRPYNEQFF
TRBD2,TRBV6-5,.,TRBJ2-1,TGTGCCAGCAGTGTCGGACTAGCAGGATACAATGAGCAGTTCTTC,CASSVGLAGYNEQFF
.,TRBV15,.,TRBJ1-2,TGTGCCACCAGCAGGGGTGGGGGTGCTCTGGAGGGGGGCTACACCTTC,CATSRGGGALEGGYTF
TRBD2,TRBV7-7,.,TRBJ2-2,TGTGCTAGCAGCCCCGGGACTAGCGGACCCTTCACCGGGGAGCTGTTTTTT,CASSPGTSGPFTGELFF
.,TRBV5-1,.,TRBJ2-3,TGCGCCAGCAGCTTGGCCACTAGTCAGAGCACAGATACGCAGTATTTT,CASSLATSQSTDTQYF
.,TRBV28,.,TRBJ1-5,TGTGCCAGCACCCCAGGGAACAATCAGCCCCAGCATTTT,CASTPGNNQPQHF
TRBD2,TRBV19,once,TRBJ2-7,TGTGCCAGTAGTATAGATGGACTAGCGGGGGGACGGGGCTACGAGCAGTACTTC,CASSIDGLAGGRGYEQYF
.,TRBV6-1,.,TRBJ2-7,TGTGCCAGCAGTTGGGGGCGCGGTTACGAGCAGTACTTC,CASSWGRGYEQYF
TRBD1,TRBV7-8,.,TRBJ2-2,TGTGCCAGCAGCCCGGGACAGGGGGCGCAGAACACCGGGGAGCTGTTTTTT,CASSPGQGAQNTGELFF
TRBD2,TRBV15,.,TRBJ2-1,TGTGCCAGCACTAGCGGGAGTATGTCGACCGCCTCCAATGAGCAGTTCTTC,CASTSGSMSTASNEQFF
.,TRBV19,.,TRBJ2-7,TGTGCCAGTAGTATTGGAGTCCAACTAGGGGAGCAGTACTTC,CASSIGVQLGEQYF